This T cell receptor (beta chain) was observed in a study of blood T cell repertoires in COVID-19. Study in general: Sites across the United States, Italy and Spain contributed samples from acute and convalescent COVID-19. PBMCs, B-cell-depleted T cells, or T cells were the source of the cDNA or gDNA that made up the material.

The germline CDR1 and CDR2 sequences are MNHEY and SVGAGI. This CDR3 has 14 amino acids. After removal of 8 bases from V and 7 bases from J, the junction contained 9 bases not matched to a gene. In the original workflow: Reference gene primer amplification gave nucleated cell count estimates. The protocol was immunoSEQ multiplex PCR, while the TCRdb copy is restricted to in-frame clones and leaves out a portion. That table gives V, J and clone size, and the DNA gave D and trimming. The sample lists about 150,000 clones, approximately 81% occurring once. This clonotype was sampled from a woman aged 55-70 years with active or convalescent COVID-19. V and J are TRBV6-5 and TRBJ2-5, with 11 positions matching TRBD1. Sequenced input: peripheral blood. The CDR3 sequence is CASVGWTGGLTQYF. For the CDR3, the DNA is TGTGCCAGCGTAGGGTGGACAGGGGGCTTGACCCAGTACTTC.